One and the same sample provided the 8 T cell receptor beta chains below, sequenced in a study of response to subunit inactivated influenza vaccine. Via MiXCR, TCRdb re-called the RT-PCR reads, giving one row per CDR3 protein. The sample contains about 310,000 distinct CDR3 sequences, around a fifth of which appear only once. Material: PBMCs from blood, obtained 21 months after vaccination. These receptors all stem from a man aged 45-69 years who received an inactivated influenza vaccine.

This clonotype was found many times. The CDR3 is CSAHLGSNQPQHF. The CDR3 DNA reads as TGCAGTGCCCATCTAGGGAGCAATCAGCCCCAGCATTTT. The V call is TRBV20-1, the J call TRBJ1-5, with D unclear. The CDR3 loop spans 13 amino acids. The V and J ends lost 6 bases and 1 base respectively, with 10 bases between them. CDR1 is DFQATT, CDR2 SNEGSKA, per germline (reference sequence).

The chain joins TRBV6-2 or TRBV6-3 to TRBJ1-5; 7 positions agree with TRBD1. Germline V gene data show CDR1 as MNHEY and CDR2 as SVGEGT. The CDR3 runs 16 residues. Trimming at V came to 6 bases and at J to 0 bases, leaving 8 bases not matched to a gene. The CDR3 nucleotides are TGTGCCAGCAGGACGGACAGGTCGGATAGCAATCAGCCCCAGCATTTT. This gives the protein CASRTDRSDSNQPQHF.

The sample holds a few counts of this clonotype. This chain uses TRBV9 with TRBJ1-6; D ambiguous. The CDR3 covers 15 residues. V lost 4 bases and J 7 bases, leaving 15 bases between the germline ends. Germline CDR1 SGDLS, CDR2 YYNGEE. CDR3 protein: CASSPRWEANSPLHF. CDR3 DNA sequence: TGTGCCAGCAGCCCTCGTTGGGAGGCGAATTCACCCCTCCACTTT.

A few counts support this clonotype. V is TRBV5-1 and J is TRBJ2-7, with TRBD2 identical over 7 bases. CDR1 is SGHRS and CDR2 is YFSETQ in the germline V gene. The CDR3 extends over 15 amino acids. After removal of 5 bases from V and 6 bases from J, the junction contained 14 bases not matched to a gene. The CDR3 is CASRGEGWRFSEQYF. The CDR3 nucleotides read TGCGCCAGCAGAGGGGAGGGCTGGCGGTTCTCCGAGCAGTACTTC.

In this sample, this clonotype turned up once. This chain joins TRBV4-2 and TRBJ1-4; D not certain. V dropped 1 base and J dropped 8 bases, with 11 bases sitting between them. The CDR3 totals 14 residues. CDR1 is LGHNA and CDR2 is YNFKEQ in the germline V gene. CDR3 coding DNA: TGTGCCAGCAGCCAAGGATTACGAGGCGAAAAACTGTTTTTT. The encoded protein is CASSQGLRGEKLFF.

A few counts support this clonotype. The genes are TRBV5-1 and TRBJ1-2; maybe TRBD1 (5 bases). This CDR3 is 13 amino acids long. CDR1 and CDR2 (germline): SGHRS, YFSETQ. V was shortened by 1 base and J by 7 bases, with 11 bases between the two germline ends. The CDR3 DNA is TGCGCCAGCAGCTTGCAAGGGGCTGTTGGCTACACCTTC. As protein: CASSLQGAVGYTF. The variable domain in full, completed from reference TRBV5-1 and TRBJ1-2, reads KAGVTQTPRYLIKTRGQQVTLSCSPISGHRSVSWYQQTPGQGLQFLFEYFSETQRNKGNFPGRFSGRQFSNSRSEMNVSTLELGDSALYLCASSLQGAVGYTFGSGTRLTVV.

This clonotype has a handful of counts. In DNA form, the CDR3 reads TGCAGTGCTAGAGTGGGAGCCTATGGCTACACCTTC. Its translation: CSARVGAYGYTF. The genes are TRBV20-1 and TRBJ1-2, with D hard to call. V was clipped by 1 base and J by 4 bases, with 7 bases between them. CDR1 is DFQATT, CDR2 SNEGSKA, per germline (reference sequence). The CDR3 loop spans 12 amino acids.

The chain uses TRBV20-1 and TRBJ2-7; D is undetermined. The CDR3 covers 13 residues. V dropped 4 bases and J dropped 3 bases, with 13 bases sitting between them. Germline assignment: CDR1 DFQATT and CDR2 SNEGSKA (reference sequence). CDR3 region: CSATRQGVYEQYF. The CDR3 DNA follows: TGCAGTGCTACTAGACAAGGAGTCTACGAGCAGTACTTC.